Shown below are 28 T cell receptor beta chains from a single sample sequenced in a study of brain metastases from non-small cell lung cancer. Measured with immunoSEQ multiplex PCR; TCRdb has only the in-frame clones, and not every one. The repertoire includes 1,200 or so clones, 85% of them detected once, and 16% sits in the top ten. Sequencing used tumor-adjacent normal tissue. Source of these receptors: a donor aged 40 or over with non-small cell lung cancer.

V usage is TRBV11-3 and J usage is TRBJ2-2; possibly TRBD1 or TRBD2 for D (5 bases each). This CDR3 has 15 amino acids. The V end was cut by 5 bases, the J end by 6 bases, with 16 bases between. Germline CDR1 reads SGHNT; CDR2 reads YENEEA. The CDR3, as DNA: TGTGCCAGCAGCCCGCCTAGGGGCGGGCCCGGGGAGCTGTTTTTT. It specifies CASSPPRGGPGELFF.

The rearrangement links TRBV27 to TRBJ1-4; TRBD1 aligns across 9 bases. Germline-derived CDR1 and CDR2 are MNHEY and SMNVEV (reference sequence). J gave up 7 bases and V 6 bases, and 6 bases lay outside the gene matches. This CDR3 is built from 14 residues. The CDR3 is CASRSQGAGEKLFF. The DNA of the CDR3 is TGTGCCAGCAGGTCACAGGGGGCGGGTGAAAAACTGTTTTTT.

The J gene is TRBJ2-1, the V gene TRBV6-5; the match to TRBD2 covers 9 bases. The CDR3 extends over 15 amino acids. The V and J ends lost 7 bases and 9 bases, in that order; junction bases with no gene match: 13. Germline loops: CDR1 MNHEY, CDR2 SVGAGI. CDR3 amino acids: CASTASGEDIGEQFF. Written as DNA, the CDR3 is TGTGCCAGCACCGCTAGCGGGGAGGACATCGGTGAGCAGTTCTTC.

Notes on this clone: One end of the junction fails to match germline, which may point to a read error. This chain joins TRBV19 and TRBJ1-2; D is unresolved. Germline-derived CDR1 and CDR2 are LNHDA and SQIVND (reference sequence). This CDR3 comprises 17 residues. CDR3 sequence (DNA): TGTACCAGTAGCCCCGGGAACAGTTATAACATCCGCTATGGCTACACCTTC. The encoded protein is CTSSPGNSYNIRYGYTF.

This sequence joins TRBV6-5 and TRBJ2-7; TRBD1 agrees at 10 bases. V shed 7 bases, J shed 3 bases, and the junction held 6 bases outside the gene matches. Germline V gene data show CDR1 as MNHEY and CDR2 as SVGAGI. The CDR3 sequence is 14 residues long. The CDR3 loop reads CASTPDRGDYEQYV. CDR3 bases: TGTGCCAGCACCCCGGACAGGGGGGACTACGAGCAGTACGTC.

The V and J genes are TRBV30 and TRBJ1-5; D is undetermined. The germline gives CDR1 GTSNPN, CDR2 SVGIG (reference sequence). The CDR3 consists of 15 residues. The germline V and J ends were trimmed by 2 bases and 0 bases, with 11 bases remaining between them. The chain's CDR3 is CAWSSVSYSNQPQHF. As DNA, the CDR3 is TGTGCCTGGAGTTCCGTTAGCTATAGCAATCAGCCCCAGCATTTT.

J is TRBJ2-2 and V is TRBV7-3, with D unclear. V was cut by 4 bases and J by 0 bases, with 12 bases left in between. This CDR3 has 16 amino acids. The germline V gene has CDR1 SGHTA and CDR2 FQGTGA. In DNA form, the CDR3 reads TGTGCCAGCAGCTCATTCGGGCTTGCGAACACCGGGGAGCTGTTTTTT. Protein product: CASSSFGLANTGELFF.

This clone was counted a single time. The chain recombines TRBV4-3 with TRBJ2-5; D is uncertain. Trimming removed 0 bases from V and 2 bases from J, with 10 bases in between. Per the germline V gene, CDR1 is LGHNA and CDR2 is YSLEER. The CDR3 consists of 15 residues. The CDR3 sequence is CASSQDIRRQETQYF. In nucleotides, the CDR3 is TGCGCCAGCAGCCAAGATATACGGAGACAAGAGACCCAGTACTTC.

The gene calls are TRBV18 and TRBJ2-5, with D possibly matching TRBD2 (7 bases). The CDR3 is 15 amino acids. Per the germline V gene, CDR1 is KGHSH and CDR2 is LQKENI. Trimming left V 7 bases short and J 2 bases short, with 17 bases between. CDR3 residues: CASLRLAGAQETQYF. The CDR3 region has the DNA TGTGCCAGCTTGCGTCTGGCGGGGGCGCAAGAGACCCAGTACTTC.

The CDR3 nucleotides are TGTGCCATCTCCACCCGGGACATCGGAGAGCGGGCTGAAGCTTTCTTT. Its protein is CAISTRDIGERAEAFF. The genes are TRBV10-3 and TRBJ1-1; TRBD1 might be the D (6 bases). This CDR3 spans 16 amino acids. Germline V CDR1 and CDR2: ENHRY, SYGVKD. V was pared by 8 bases and J by 6 bases, with 25 bases between.

The gene calls are TRBV19 and TRBJ2-3; 8 positions match TRBD1. The V and J ends lost 6 bases and 1 base, in that order; junction bases with no gene match: 6. The CDR3 loop spans 15 amino acids. Per the germline V gene, CDR1 is LNHDA and CDR2 is SQIVND (reference sequence). The CDR3 is CASSGRGQGTDTQYF. In DNA form, the CDR3 reads TGTGCCAGTAGCGGCAGGGGGCAAGGCACAGATACGCAGTATTTT.

The V gene is TRBV7-8, the J gene TRBJ1-1; D is perhaps TRBD1 (6 bases). V lost 4 bases, J lost 4 bases, and 16 bases lay in between. CDR1 SGHVS and CDR2 FQNEAQ come from the germline V gene. There are 15 residues in the CDR3. The CDR3 protein is CASSSAQGIGTEAFF. The DNA for the CDR3 is TGTGCCAGCAGCTCCGCACAGGGTATAGGCACTGAAGCTTTCTTT.

For this clone: The same CDR3 also results from other DNA sequences found in this sample. The chain couples TRBV4-3 to TRBJ1-3; D gene ambiguous. The CDR3 spans 14 residues. V lost 1 base to trimming and J lost 1 base, with 5 bases between them. Per germline, CDR1 LGHNA and CDR2 YSLEER. The CDR3 DNA follows: TGCGCCAGCAGCCAAGGGCCGTCTGGAAACACCATATATTTT. Amino acids: CASSQGPSGNTIYF.

This rearrangement joins TRBV18 to TRBJ2-5; maybe TRBD1 (7 bases). This CDR3 region has 15 residues. Germline V gene data show CDR1 as KGHSH and CDR2 as LQKENI. The V end was cut by 0 bases, the J end by 4 bases, with 12 bases between. CDR3 sequence (DNA): TGTGCCAGCTCACCACCGGAGGGACAGTTAGAGACCCAGTACTTC. Translation gives CASSPPEGQLETQYF.

This clone showed up just once. The sample holds other DNA sequences that translate to the same CDR3. This chain connects TRBV7-2 to TRBJ2-5; 7 positions match TRBD1. This CDR3 is 15 amino acids long. The germline V gene encodes CDR1 SGHTA and CDR2 FQGNSA. V lost 6 bases to trimming and J lost 1 base; unmatched junction nucleotides: 8. CDR3 residues: CASSWDRSSQETQYF. The CDR3 DNA reads as TGTGCCAGCAGTTGGGACAGATCGTCCCAAGAGACCCAGTACTTC.

This chain joins TRBV7-2 and TRBJ1-3; no firm D call. CDR1 is SGHTA, CDR2 FQGNSA, per germline. CDR3 length: 15 residues. Trimming stripped 2 bases from V and 0 bases from J, with 8 bases between. CDR3 protein: CASSLMGNSGNTIYF. As DNA, the CDR3 is TGTGCCAGCAGCTTAATGGGCAACTCTGGAAACACCATATATTTT.

A single count supports this clone. The genes are TRBV12-5 and TRBJ1-1; 8 nucleotides align to TRBD1. Germline V lookup: CDR1 LGHNT, CDR2 FRNRAP. The V segment lost 6 bases and the J segment 7 bases; nucleotides outside the gene matches: 7. This CDR3 comprises 13 residues. In nucleotides, the CDR3 is TGTGCTAGTGGGGCCAGGGGGCCTGGTGAAGCTTTCTTT. This codes for CASGARGPGEAFF. Together with reference TRBV12-5 and TRBJ1-1, the CDR3 gives the full variable domain: DARVTQTPRHKVTEMGQEVTMRCQPILGHNTVFWYRQTMMQGLELLAYFRNRAPLDDSGMPKDRFSAEMPDATLATLKIQPSEPRDSAVYFCASGARGPGEAFFGQGTRLTVV.

J is TRBJ2-3 and V is TRBV7-3; TRBD2 agrees at 7 bases. This CDR3 has 14 residues. J gave up 5 bases and V 2 bases, and 4 bases lay outside the gene matches. The V gene's germline CDR1 is SGHTA and CDR2 FQGTGA. CDR3 amino acids: CASSLGAGEDTQYF. The CDR3, as DNA: TGTGCCAGCAGCTTAGGGGCGGGGGAAGATACGCAGTATTTT.

The chain is built from TRBV6-5 and TRBJ1-4, with D hard to call. Germline V lookup: CDR1 MNHEY, CDR2 SVGAGI. The CDR3 extends over 14 amino acids. V was shortened by 6 bases and J by 0 bases, with 8 bases between the two germline ends. CDR3 region: CASRDVATNEKLFF. Written as DNA, the CDR3 is TGTGCCAGCAGGGATGTTGCAACTAATGAAAAACTGTTTTTT.

This clone was detected once. The rearrangement joins TRBV19 to TRBJ2-1, with TRBD2 matching over 12 bases. The germline V gene has CDR1 LNHDA and CDR2 SQIVND (reference sequence). V was clipped by 7 bases and J by 6 bases; unmatched bases: 4. The CDR3 loop spans 14 amino acids. The CDR3 loop is CASTLTSGGNEQFF. DNA of the CDR3: TGTGCCAGTACCCTGACTAGCGGGGGCAATGAGCAGTTCTTC.

Points on this clone: Sequence at one end of the junction differs from germline and may be a read error. The chain carries TRBV7-8 and TRBJ1-6; D is possibly TRBD1 (6 bases). The germline V gene has CDR1 SGHVS and CDR2 FQNEAQ. This CDR3 contains 16 residues. Written as DNA, the CDR3 is TGTGTCAGCAGCTTTCGGGGGACACCAGTCAATTCACCCCTCCACTTT. Its protein product is CVSSFRGTPVNSPLHF.

The chain has TRBV21-1 and TRBJ2-7; TRBD1 was called by the table and not checked on the DNA. TRBV21-1 is an annotated pseudogene. The CDR3 has 14 amino acids. CDR3 residues: CASSNRKGDYEQYV. CDR3 coding DNA: TGTGCCAGCAGCAATAGAAAAGGGGACTACGAGCAGTACGTC.

Details on this clone: This sample includes further DNA sequences coding for the same CDR3. J is TRBJ2-2 and V is TRBV11-3, with a weak D call TRBD1 (6 bases). The CDR3 is 15 residues long. V was clipped by 5 bases and J by 6 bases, with 16 bases between them. CDR1 and CDR2 from the germline V gene are SGHNT and YENEEA. CDR3 in DNA: TGTGCCAGCAGCCCGCCTGGGGGCGGACCCGGGGAGCTGTTTTTT. Translating it yields CASSPPGGGPGELFF.

This clone was counted a single time. This chain joins TRBV6-2 or TRBV6-3 and TRBJ1-1; D call uncertain. The CDR3 has 13 residues. CDR1 is MNHEY and CDR2 is SVGEGT in the germline V gene. V gave up 2 bases and J gave up 3 bases, with 7 bases separating them. CDR3 in DNA: TGTGCCAGCAGTTACCAGGAACACACTGAAGCTTTCTTT. It specifies CASSYQEHTEAFF.

A single count supports this clone. The J gene is TRBJ2-1, the V gene TRBV9, with D tentatively TRBD1 (5 bases). Trimming removed 0 bases at V and 6 bases at J, with 16 bases between. Germline CDR1 and CDR2: SGDLS and YYNGEE. The length of the CDR3 is 16 residues. CDR3 DNA sequence: TGTGCCAGCAGCGTAGGCGCTTTTGGGGCTAGCAATGAGCAGTTCTTC. The encoded protein is CASSVGAFGASNEQFF.

Regarding this clone: Within the sample, other DNA sequences also encode this same CDR3. The CDR3 spells CASSSDGLGSGANVLTF. Here the CDR3 DNA reads TGCGCCAGCAGCTCGGATGGGCTGGGCTCTGGGGCCAACGTCCTGACTTTC. The chain has TRBV5-1 and TRBJ2-6; D is unclear. The CDR3 extends over 17 amino acids. Per germline, CDR1 SGHRS and CDR2 YFSETQ. V was shortened by 3 bases and J by 0 bases, with 13 bases between the two germline ends.

The V call is TRBV5-5, the J call TRBJ1-4; D is perhaps TRBD1 (6 bases). V shed 4 bases and J shed 6 bases, with 13 bases lying between them. The CDR3 runs to 14 residues. Germline lookup yields CDR1 SGHKS and CDR2 YYEKEE (reference sequence). DNA of the CDR3: TGTGCCAGCAGCATATCCAGGACAGATGAAAAACTGTTTTTT. It specifies CASSISRTDEKLFF.

As regards this clone: A much larger clone lies a single base off, so this may be a read error. The chain couples TRBV2 to TRBJ1-5, with 8 positions matching TRBD1. This CDR3 is 14 amino acids long. Germline CDR1 reads SNHLY; CDR2 reads FYNNEI. The CDR3 spells CTSSTDREVQPQHF. The CDR3 DNA follows: TGTACCAGCAGTACGGACAGGGAGGTTCAGCCCCAGCATTTT.